The next 26 T cell receptor beta chains were all read from a single sample in a study of spatial heterogeneity in lung cancer. This sample's time point: sample taken at primary tumor resection. TCRdb recomputed calls from the 5' RACE reads with MiXCR, one row per CDR3 protein. The sample lists about 48,000 distinct CDR3 sequences, roughly 5.7% occurring once. Sample: PBMCs, taken at surgery. These receptor sequences come from a male donor with early-stage non-small cell lung cancer.

This clonotype was counted at least ten times. The rearrangement uses TRBV4-2 and TRBJ2-7; the match to TRBD2 covers 11 bases. CDR1 is LGHNA and CDR2 is YNFKEQ in the germline V gene. The CDR3 covers 18 residues. The trim removed 1 base at V and 1 base at J, leaving 9 bases unmatched. The DNA for the CDR3 is TGTGCCAGCAGCCAAGCCGGGACTAGCGGTTTGAGTTCCTACGAGCAGTACTTC. This codes for CASSQAGTSGLSSYEQYF.

This clonotype was seen more than once but under ten times. The V and J genes are TRBV29-1 and TRBJ2-3, with D unresolved. There are 13 residues in the CDR3. Germline V gene sequence: CDR1 SQVTM, CDR2 ANQGSEA. V was trimmed by 4 bases and J by 6 bases, leaving 14 bases between them. The CDR3 reads CSVALGTRDTQYF. As DNA, the CDR3 is TGCAGCGTTGCGCTTGGAACCCGGGATACGCAGTATTTT.

The table lists this clonotype with many counts. The chain recombines TRBV6-5 with TRBJ2-7; 7 nucleotides line up with TRBD2. In germline, CDR1 is MNHEY, CDR2 SVGAGI. Trimming at V came to 4 bases and at J to 2 bases, leaving 5 bases not matched to a gene. CDR3 size: 14 residues. The CDR3, as DNA: TGTGCCAGCAGTTCGGCCGGGGGGACCTACGAGCAGTACTTC. Translating gives CASSSAGGTYEQYF.

Ten or more counts support this clonotype. V is TRBV11-2 and J is TRBJ2-4; TRBD1 aligns across 7 bases. V shed 2 bases, J shed 3 bases, and the junction held 1 base outside the gene matches. The germline V gene encodes CDR1 SGHAT and CDR2 FQNNGV. The CDR3 sequence is 14 residues long. CDR3 region: CASSLNRGKNIQYF. In DNA form, the CDR3 reads TGTGCCAGCAGCTTAAACAGGGGCAAAAACATTCAGTACTTC.

This clonotype was recorded many times. This chain connects TRBV20-1 to TRBJ1-3, with D perhaps matching TRBD1 (5 bases). Germline V gene sequence: CDR1 DFQATT, CDR2 SNEGSKA (reference sequence). This CDR3 comprises 15 residues. V lost 3 bases and J 2 bases, leaving 14 bases between the germline ends. CDR3 sequence (DNA): TGCAGTGCTAGTCCCTACGGGGGAACTGGAAACACCATATATTTT. Protein product: CSASPYGGTGNTIYF.

This clonotype was seen at least ten times. CDR3 residues: CASSLGQELDTQYF. In DNA, the CDR3 is TGTGCCAGCAGCTTGGGACAGGAGTTGGATACGCAGTATTTT. The J gene is TRBJ2-3, the V gene TRBV5-4; D perhaps matches TRBD1 (6 bases). This CDR3 region has 14 residues. With 0 bases removed from V and 6 bases from J, the gap between germline ends came to 11 bases. Germline CDR1 reads SGHNT; CDR2 reads YYREEE (reference sequence).

This clonotype was counted ten times or more. This chain links TRBV5-1 with TRBJ2-5; D not certain. Per the germline V gene, CDR1 is SGHRS and CDR2 is YFSETQ. V lost 4 bases to trimming and J lost 2 bases, with 12 bases between them. The CDR3 runs 14 residues. CDR3 residues: CASSPAVWQETQYF. In DNA form, the CDR3 reads TGCGCCAGCAGCCCCGCCGTTTGGCAAGAGACCCAGTACTTC.

This clonotype came up many times. The V call is TRBV5-1, the J call TRBJ2-1, with TRBD2 matching 10 bases. The CDR3 consists of 17 residues. Germline V gene lookup returns CDR1 SGHRS and CDR2 YFSETQ. V gave up 4 bases and J gave up 1 base; unmatched junction bases: 8. The CDR3 nucleotides are TGCGCCAGCAGCCTGAGCCCTAGCGGGAGTTCCTACAATGAGCAGTTCTTC. Its protein product is CASSLSPSGSSYNEQFF.

This clonotype was seen repeatedly, ten times or more. The chain joins TRBV2 to TRBJ1-5; the D is unclear. Germline V CDR1 and CDR2: SNHLY, FYNNEI. CDR3 length: 17 residues. Trimming took 0 bases from V and 0 from J, leaving 12 bases between them. The CDR3 DNA is TGTGCCAGCAGTGAAGCGTTGGGCCTGTATAGCAATCAGCCCCAGCATTTT. This sequence encodes CASSEALGLYSNQPQHF.

At least ten counts were recorded for this clonotype. This rearrangement joins TRBV5-1 to TRBJ2-3; no reliable D call. CDR3 length equals 13 residues. Trimming left V 2 bases short and J 0 bases short, with 4 bases between. CDR1 is SGHRS and CDR2 is YFSETQ in the germline V gene. The CDR3 loop is CASSFWSTDTQYF. As DNA, the CDR3 is TGCGCCAGCAGCTTTTGGAGCACAGATACGCAGTATTTT. The full variable domain, completed using reference TRBV5-1 and TRBJ2-3, is KAGVTQTPRYLIKTRGQQVTLSCSPISGHRSVSWYQQTPGQGLQFLFEYFSETQRNKGNFPGRFSGRQFSNSRSEMNVSTLELGDSALYLCASSFWSTDTQYFGPGTRLTVL.

In its sample, this clonotype was seen many times. The genes are TRBV5-1 and TRBJ2-3, with TRBD2 identical over 7 bases. J was trimmed by 0 bases and V by 1 base; bases with no gene match: 8. This CDR3 region has 17 residues. Germline CDR1 and CDR2: SGHRS and YFSETQ. CDR3 coding DNA: TGCGCCAGCAGCTTGCCTGGAAGCGGGACTAGCACAGATACGCAGTATTTT. Translated, it gives CASSLPGSGTSTDTQYF.

The sample holds a few counts of this clonotype. The chain recombines TRBV12-3 or TRBV12-4 with TRBJ1-5, with D unresolved. This CDR3 is built from 14 residues. Trimming left V 6 bases short and J 4 bases short, with 13 bases between. In DNA, the CDR3 is TGTGCCAGCAGCCCCGACGGTGGGAATCAGCCCCAGCATTTT. The encoded protein is CASSPDGGNQPQHF.

Ten or more counts support this clonotype. CDR3 sequence reads: CSAGQGNQPQHF. Here the CDR3 DNA reads TGCAGTGCCGGCCAGGGCAATCAGCCCCAGCATTTT. The rearrangement uses TRBV20-1 and TRBJ1-5; D not certain. The CDR3 length is 12 residues. Deletions cut 6 bases from V and 2 bases from J, with 8 bases between. Germline CDR1 and CDR2: DFQATT and SNEGSKA (reference sequence).

In its sample, this clonotype was seen many times. The J gene is TRBJ1-2, the V gene TRBV6-5; D not resolved. CDR1 and CDR2 from the germline V gene are MNHEY and SVGAGI. V dropped 5 bases and J dropped 1 base, with 8 bases sitting between them. This CDR3 spans 13 amino acids. DNA of the CDR3: TGTGCCAGCAGTCAGAAGATTAACTATGGCTACACCTTC. Amino acids: CASSQKINYGYTF.

This clonotype showed up many times. The rearrangement uses TRBV5-4 and TRBJ1-2, with D perhaps TRBD1 (6 bases). The CDR3 is made up of 14 amino acids. CDR1 and CDR2 (germline): SGHNT, YYREEE (reference sequence). V dropped 4 bases and J dropped 4 bases, with 14 bases sitting between them. In DNA form, the CDR3 reads TGTGCCAGCAGCCCGCGGGGGGCTGGCTATGGCTACACCTTC. Translating gives CASSPRGAGYGYTF.

This clonotype was counted ten times or more. The V and J genes are TRBV30 and TRBJ2-3; unclear D gene. CDR1 and CDR2 from the germline V gene are GTSNPN and SVGIG (reference sequence). Trimming took 0 bases from V and 9 from J, leaving 7 bases between them. This CDR3 has 11 amino acids. This chain's CDR3 is CAWSVKATQYF. The DNA for the CDR3 is TGTGCCTGGAGTGTAAAGGCCACGCAGTATTTT.

Many counts were recorded for this clonotype. The CDR3 sequence is CSARDMEGGSNEKLFF. The CDR3 DNA sequence: TGCAGTGCTAGAGATATGGAGGGAGGTTCTAATGAAAAACTGTTTTTT. The V and J genes are TRBV20-1 and TRBJ1-4, with unresolved D. Germline CDR1 is DFQATT and CDR2 is SNEGSKA (reference sequence). CDR3 size: 16 residues. V was pared by 0 bases and J by 3 bases, with 14 bases between.

As for this clonotype: This clone may be a read error of a much larger clone one base away. The conserved final phenylalanine or tryptophan is absent from the CDR3, which likely points to a read error. The V call is TRBV18, the J call TRBJ2-1; D ambiguous. This CDR3 has 14 amino acids. Germline V gives CDR1 KGHSH, CDR2 LQKENI. The ends were cut back, 0 bases at V and 8 bases at J, with 11 bases in the middle. CDR3 DNA sequence: TGTGCCAGCTCACCACCTGGGTCCGTCGATGAGCAGTTCTCC. Protein: CASSPPGSVDEQFS.

This clonotype was observed many times. This rearrangement joins TRBV5-1 to TRBJ2-7; D call uncertain. The germline V gene has CDR1 SGHRS and CDR2 YFSETQ. V gave up 0 bases and J gave up 7 bases, with 11 bases separating them. The CDR3 sequence is 13 residues long. The CDR3 here is CASSLDPLGEQYF. DNA of the CDR3: TGCGCCAGCAGCTTGGATCCTCTCGGGGAGCAGTACTTC.

This clonotype has a count of ten or more. This chain uses TRBV18 with TRBJ1-4; 10 bases match TRBD1. This CDR3 has 16 residues. Germline V gene sequence: CDR1 KGHSH, CDR2 LQKENI. The V segment lost 3 bases and the J segment 7 bases; nucleotides outside the gene matches: 8. Written as DNA, the CDR3 is TGTGCCAGCTCACCTCCTCCGGGACAGGGGATTGAAAAACTGTTTTTT. Protein sequence: CASSPPPGQGIEKLFF.

This clonotype has ten or more counts. This rearrangement joins TRBV20-1 to TRBJ1-1; tentatively, D is TRBD1 (5 bases). The V end lost 1 base, the J end lost 2 bases, and 8 bases lay between the germline ends. Per the germline V gene, CDR1 is DFQATT and CDR2 is SNEGSKA (reference sequence). The CDR3 spans 13 residues. The CDR3: CSARVGGNTEAFF. The DNA for the CDR3 is TGCAGTGCTAGAGTCGGGGGAAACACTGAAGCTTTCTTT.

This clonotype was picked up many times. The rearrangement joins TRBV20-1 to TRBJ2-1; D call uncertain. The CDR3 length is 14 residues. V was cut by 3 bases and J by 0 bases, with 9 bases left in between. Germline V gene sequence: CDR1 DFQATT, CDR2 SNEGSKA (reference sequence). The CDR3 reads CSARDRTSYNEQFF. CDR3 nucleotides: TGCAGTGCTAGGGACCGGACCTCCTACAATGAGCAGTTCTTC.

This clonotype has ten or more counts. The chain combines TRBV10-2 with TRBJ2-3; unclear D gene. CDR1 and CDR2 (germline): WSHSY, SAAADI. Trimming shortened V by 6 bases and J by 3 bases, and 4 bases separated the two germline ends. CDR3 length equals 11 residues. The CDR3 DNA follows: TGCGCCAGCAGAGAGACAGATACGCAGTATTTT. It translates to CASRETDTQYF.

This clonotype was seen many times. V usage is TRBV3-1 and J usage is TRBJ2-5; 9 bases are shared with TRBD2. Germline values: CDR1 LGHDT, CDR2 YNNKEL (reference sequence). The CDR3 covers 18 residues. Trimming at V came to 0 bases and at J to 5 bases, leaving 13 bases not matched to a gene. DNA of the CDR3: TGTGCCAGCAGCCAAGATCTTTCTAGCGGGACCAAGCGCGAGACCCAGTACTTC. This translates into CASSQDLSSGTKRETQYF.

This clonotype was seen at least ten times. The rearrangement links TRBV12-3 or TRBV12-4 to TRBJ2-3; 8 nucleotides match TRBD2. The CDR3 covers 15 residues. With 1 base clipped from V and 5 bases from J, the junction kept 5 bases outside the gene matches. The CDR3 is CASSLDRLAGDTQYF. In nucleotides, the CDR3 is TGTGCCAGCAGTTTAGATCGGCTAGCGGGAGATACGCAGTATTTT.

Ten or more counts support this clonotype. The chain joins TRBV3-1 to TRBJ2-1, with 7 bases matching TRBD2. With 0 bases clipped from V and 7 bases from J, the junction kept 9 bases outside the gene matches. This CDR3 comprises 16 residues. Looked up from germline, CDR1 is LGHDT and CDR2 is YNNKEL (reference sequence). In DNA form, the CDR3 reads TGTGCCAGCAGCCAAGATCCGGCTAGCGGAGCTAATGAGCAGTTCTTC. Amino acids: CASSQDPASGANEQFF.